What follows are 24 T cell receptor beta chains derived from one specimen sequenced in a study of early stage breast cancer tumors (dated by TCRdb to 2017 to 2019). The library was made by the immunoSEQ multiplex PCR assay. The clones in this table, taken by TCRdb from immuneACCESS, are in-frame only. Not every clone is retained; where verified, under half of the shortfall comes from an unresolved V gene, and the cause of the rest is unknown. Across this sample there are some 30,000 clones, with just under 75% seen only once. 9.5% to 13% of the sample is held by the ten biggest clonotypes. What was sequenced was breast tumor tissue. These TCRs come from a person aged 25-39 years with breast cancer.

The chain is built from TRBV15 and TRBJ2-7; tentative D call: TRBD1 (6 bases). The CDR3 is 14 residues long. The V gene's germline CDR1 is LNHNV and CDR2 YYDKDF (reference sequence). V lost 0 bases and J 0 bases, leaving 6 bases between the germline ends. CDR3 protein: CATSRDRGSYEQYF. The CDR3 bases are TGTGCCACCAGCAGAGACAGGGGCTCCTACGAGCAGTACTTC.

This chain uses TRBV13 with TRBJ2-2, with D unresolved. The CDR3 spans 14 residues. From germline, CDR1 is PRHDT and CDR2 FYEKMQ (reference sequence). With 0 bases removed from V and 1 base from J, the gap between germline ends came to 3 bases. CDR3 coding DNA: TGTGCCAGCAGCTTAGGACGGAACACCGGGGAGCTGTTTTTT. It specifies CASSLGRNTGELFF.

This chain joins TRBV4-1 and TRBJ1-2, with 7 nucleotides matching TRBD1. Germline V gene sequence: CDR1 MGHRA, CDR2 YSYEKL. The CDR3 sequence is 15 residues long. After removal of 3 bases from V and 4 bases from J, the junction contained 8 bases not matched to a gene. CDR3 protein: CASSQAMTGIYGYTF. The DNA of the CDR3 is TGCGCCAGCAGCCAGGCGATGACAGGGATCTATGGCTACACCTTC.

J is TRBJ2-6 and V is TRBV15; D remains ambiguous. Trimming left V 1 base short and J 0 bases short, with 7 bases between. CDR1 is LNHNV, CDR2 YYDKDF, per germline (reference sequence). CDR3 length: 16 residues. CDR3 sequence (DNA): TGTGCCACCAGCAGAGGTAGGACCTCTGGGGCCAACGTCCTGACTTTC. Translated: CATSRGRTSGANVLTF. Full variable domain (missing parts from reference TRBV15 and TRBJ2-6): DAMVIQNPRYQVTQFGKPVTLSCSQTLNHNVMYWYQQKSSQAPKLLFHYYDKDFNNEADTPDNFQSRRPNTSFCFLDIRSPGLGDTAMYLCATSRGRTSGANVLTFGAGSRLTVL.

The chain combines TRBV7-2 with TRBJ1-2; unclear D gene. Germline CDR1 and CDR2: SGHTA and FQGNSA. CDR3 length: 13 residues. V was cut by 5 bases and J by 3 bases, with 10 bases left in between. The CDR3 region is CASSLRYDYGYTF. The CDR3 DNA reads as TGTGCCAGCAGCCTTCGGTATGACTATGGCTACACCTTC.

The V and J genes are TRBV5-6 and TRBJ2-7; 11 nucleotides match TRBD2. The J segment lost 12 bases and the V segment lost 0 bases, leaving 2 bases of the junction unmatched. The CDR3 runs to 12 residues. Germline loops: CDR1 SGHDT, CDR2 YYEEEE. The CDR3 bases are TGTGCCAGCAGCTTGGAGGGACTAGCGGCGTACTTC. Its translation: CASSLEGLAAYF.

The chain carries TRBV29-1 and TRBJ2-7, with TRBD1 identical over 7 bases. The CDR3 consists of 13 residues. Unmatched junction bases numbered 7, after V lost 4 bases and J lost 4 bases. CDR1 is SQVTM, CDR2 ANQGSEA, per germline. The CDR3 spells CSVAQGLGYEQYF. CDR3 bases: TGCAGCGTTGCACAGGGGCTCGGTTACGAGCAGTACTTC.

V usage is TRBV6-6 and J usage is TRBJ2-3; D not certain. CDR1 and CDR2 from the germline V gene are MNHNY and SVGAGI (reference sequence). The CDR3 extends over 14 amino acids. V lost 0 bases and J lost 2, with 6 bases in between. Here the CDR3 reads CASSYSMATDTQYF. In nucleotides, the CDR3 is TGTGCCAGCAGTTACTCGATGGCCACAGATACGCAGTATTTT.

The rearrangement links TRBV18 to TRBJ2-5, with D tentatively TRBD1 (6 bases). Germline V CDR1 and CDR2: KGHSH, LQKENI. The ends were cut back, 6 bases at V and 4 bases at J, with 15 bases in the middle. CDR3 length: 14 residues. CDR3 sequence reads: CASSQQSQGETQYF. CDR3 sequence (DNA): TGTGCCAGCTCTCAACAGTCACAGGGAGAGACCCAGTACTTC.

As DNA, the CDR3 is TGTGCCAGCAGTGAAGAGCAGAATGAGCAGTTCTTC. Its protein is CASSEEQNEQFF. The genes are TRBV2 and TRBJ2-1; no definite D call. Germline V CDR1 and CDR2: SNHLY, FYNNEI. V lost 1 base and J lost 7, with 5 bases in between. This CDR3 contains 12 residues.

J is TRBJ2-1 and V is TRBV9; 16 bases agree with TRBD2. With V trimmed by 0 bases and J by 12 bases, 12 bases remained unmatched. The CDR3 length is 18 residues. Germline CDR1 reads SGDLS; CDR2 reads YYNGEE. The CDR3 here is CASSVAGGTSGRGFRQFF. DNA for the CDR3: TGTGCCAGCAGCGTAGCTGGCGGGACTAGCGGGAGGGGTTTTCGGCAGTTCTTC.

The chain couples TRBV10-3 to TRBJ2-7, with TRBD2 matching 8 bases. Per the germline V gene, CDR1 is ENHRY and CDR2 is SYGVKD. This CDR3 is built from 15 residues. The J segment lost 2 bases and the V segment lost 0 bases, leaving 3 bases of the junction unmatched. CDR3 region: CAISESTSGPYEQYF. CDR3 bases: TGTGCCATCAGTGAGTCTACTAGCGGCCCCTACGAGCAGTACTTC.

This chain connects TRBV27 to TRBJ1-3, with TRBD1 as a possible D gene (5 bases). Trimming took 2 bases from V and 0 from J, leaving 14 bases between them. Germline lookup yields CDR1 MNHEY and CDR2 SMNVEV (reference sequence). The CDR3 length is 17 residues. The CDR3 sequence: CASSLREPQVSGNTIYF. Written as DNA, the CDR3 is TGTGCCAGCAGTTTACGGGAACCACAGGTCTCTGGAAACACCATATATTTT.

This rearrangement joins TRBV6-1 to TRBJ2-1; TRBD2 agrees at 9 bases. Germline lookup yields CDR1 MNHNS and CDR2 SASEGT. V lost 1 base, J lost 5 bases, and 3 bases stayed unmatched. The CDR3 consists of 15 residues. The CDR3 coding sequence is TGTGCCAGCAGTGAAGTTGTAGCGGGAGACAATGAGCAGTTCTTC. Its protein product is CASSEVVAGDNEQFF.

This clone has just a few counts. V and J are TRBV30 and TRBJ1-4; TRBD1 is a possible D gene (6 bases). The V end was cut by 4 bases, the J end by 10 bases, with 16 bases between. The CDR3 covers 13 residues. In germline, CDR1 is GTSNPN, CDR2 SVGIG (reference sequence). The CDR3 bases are TGTGCCTGGACGAGGGGGGGGGACGGAAAACTGTTTTTT. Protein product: CAWTRGGDGKLFF.

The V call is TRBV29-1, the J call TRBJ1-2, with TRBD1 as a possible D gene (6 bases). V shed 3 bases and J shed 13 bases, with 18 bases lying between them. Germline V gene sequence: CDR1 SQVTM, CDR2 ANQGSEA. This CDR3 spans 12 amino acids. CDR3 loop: CSVDHERGASTF. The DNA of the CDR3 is TGCAGCGTTGATCACGAACGGGGGGCCTCCACCTTC.

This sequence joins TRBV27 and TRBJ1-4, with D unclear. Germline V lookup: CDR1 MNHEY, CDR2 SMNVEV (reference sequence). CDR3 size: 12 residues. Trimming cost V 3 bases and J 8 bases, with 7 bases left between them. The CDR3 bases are TGTGCCAGCAGTTTCTCGGGAGAAAAACTGTTTTTT. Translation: CASSFSGEKLFF.

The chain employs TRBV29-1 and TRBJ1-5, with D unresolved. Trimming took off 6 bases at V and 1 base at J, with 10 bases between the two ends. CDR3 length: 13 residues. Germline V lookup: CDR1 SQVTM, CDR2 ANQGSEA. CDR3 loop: CSVQLRSNQPQHF. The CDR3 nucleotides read TGCAGCGTGCAATTGCGGAGCAATCAGCCCCAGCATTTT.

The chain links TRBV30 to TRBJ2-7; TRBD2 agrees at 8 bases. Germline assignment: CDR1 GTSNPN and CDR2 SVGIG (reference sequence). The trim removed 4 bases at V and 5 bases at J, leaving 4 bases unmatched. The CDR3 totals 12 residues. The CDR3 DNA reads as TGTGCCTGGAAGGGCGGGAGGCACGAGCAGTACTTC. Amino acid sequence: CAWKGGRHEQYF.

CDR3 loop: CASRVGGYNEQFF. The CDR3 DNA follows: TGCGCCAGCCGGGTGGGGGGCTACAATGAGCAGTTCTTC. The chain employs TRBV5-1 and TRBJ2-1; possibly TRBD2 for D (6 bases). The germline CDR1 and CDR2 sequences are SGHRS and YFSETQ. The CDR3 has 13 amino acids. Trimming shortened V by 7 bases and J by 3 bases, and 11 bases separated the two germline ends.

CDR3 coding DNA: TGCGCCAGCAGCCAAGAATTTACAGGGGTCTACGATCAGCCCCAGCATTTT. Translating it yields CASSQEFTGVYDQPQHF. V usage is TRBV4-3 and J usage is TRBJ1-5; TRBD1 matches at 7 bases. The germline CDR1 and CDR2 sequences are LGHNA and YSLEER. V lost 0 bases to trimming and J lost 5 bases; unmatched junction nucleotides: 10. The CDR3 runs to 17 residues.

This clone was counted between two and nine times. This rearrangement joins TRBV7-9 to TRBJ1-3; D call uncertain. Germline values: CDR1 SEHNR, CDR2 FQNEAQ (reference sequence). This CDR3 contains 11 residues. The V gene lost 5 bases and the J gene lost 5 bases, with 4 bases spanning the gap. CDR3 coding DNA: TGTGCCAGCAGCCCGAGAAACACCATATATTTT. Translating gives CASSPRNTIYF.

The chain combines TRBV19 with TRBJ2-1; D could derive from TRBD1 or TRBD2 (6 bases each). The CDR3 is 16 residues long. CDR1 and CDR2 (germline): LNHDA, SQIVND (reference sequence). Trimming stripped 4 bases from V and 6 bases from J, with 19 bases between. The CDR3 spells CASSTLSGAIVNEQFF. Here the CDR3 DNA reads TGTGCCAGTAGTACGTTGTCGGGGGCTATCGTCAATGAGCAGTTCTTC.

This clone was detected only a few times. CDR3 amino acids: CASSLRDIGELFF. CDR3 in DNA: TGTGCCAGCAGCTTGCGGGACATCGGGGAGCTGTTTTTT. The chain couples TRBV7-9 to TRBJ2-2; D assignment may be TRBD1 or TRBD2 (6 bases each). The CDR3 runs to 13 residues. Trimming removed 3 bases at V and 7 bases at J, with 9 bases between. Germline CDR1 reads SEHNR; CDR2 reads FQNEAQ (reference sequence). The whole variable domain, remainder taken from reference TRBV7-9 and TRBJ2-2, is DTGVSQNPRHKITKRGQNVTFRCDPISEHNRLYWYRQTLGQGPEFLTYFQNEAQLEKSRLLSDRFSAERPKGSFSTLEIQRTEQGDSAMYLCASSLRDIGELFFGEGSRLTVL.